These T cell receptor beta chains were read from a single sample in a study of shared clonotypes between healthy human individuals. TCRdb's copy holds only in-frame clones and misses some; the assay was immunoSEQ multiplex PCR. The sample lists fewer than 550,000 clones; over 75% were seen once. Sequencing was performed on PBMCs. Every receptor here comes from a woman aged 40 to 49 in good health. Some clones in this sample may be carry-over from other donors' samples. CDR3s include the opening cysteine and the closing phenylalanine or tryptophan. The D gene is left open where the match is weak. Expanded clones are given a class, and other clones once, few, many or no size at all.

>TRBD2|-|TRBV4-2|TRBJ2-1
CASSQESLAGGGQFF
TGTGCCAGCAGCCAAGAAAGTCTAGCGGGAGGGGGGCAGTTCTTC
>-|-|TRBV21-1|TRBJ2-3
CASSKGDTDTQYF
TGTGCCAGCAGCAAAGGGGACACAGATACGCAGTATTTT
>-|few|TRBV6-6|TRBJ1-5
CASSSSGEPQHF
TGTGCCAGCAGTTCCTCGGGGGAGCCCCAGCATTTT
>-|-|TRBV19|TRBJ2-7
CASSSPSYEQYF
TGTGCCAGTAGCTCCCCCTCCTACGAGCAGTACTTC
>TRBD1|-|TRBV15|TRBJ2-7
CATSQDRGREQYF
TGTGCCACCAGTCAGGACAGGGGGCGCGAGCAGTACTTC
>TRBD1|-|TRBV11-3|TRBJ2-2
CASSFLTGGPGELFF
TGTGCCAGCAGCTTTCTGACAGGGGGCCCCGGGGAGCTGTTTTTT
>TRBD1|-|TRBV15|TRBJ2-2
CATSRDWAEDRGSTGELFF
TGTGCCACCAGCAGAGATTGGGCGGAGGACAGGGGGTCCACCGGGGAGCTGTTTTTT
>-|few|TRBV9|TRBJ2-3
CASSVGSATRTDTQYF
TGTGCCAGCAGCGTAGGGTCAGCAACGCGCACAGATACGCAGTATTTT
>-|-|TRBV7-2|TRBJ2-7
CASSLVPSYEQYF
TGTGCCAGCAGCTTAGTTCCGTCCTACGAGCAGTACTTC
>-|-|TRBV7-9|TRBJ2-5
CASSFWQGQTQYF
TGTGCCAGCAGCTTCTGGCAGGGCCAGACCCAGTACTTC
>-|-|TRBV6-7|TRBJ2-5
CASSSPGLLQETQYF
TGTGCCAGCAGTTCGCCGGGACTTTTACAAGAGACCCAGTACTTC
>-|-|TRBV29-1|TRBJ2-7
CSVGLTYEQYF
TGCAGCGTTGGACTCACCTACGAGCAGTACTTC
>TRBD1|once|TRBV18|TRBJ2-7
CASSPRQGVVDEQYF
TGTGCCAGCTCACCAAGACAGGGGGTCGTCGACGAGCAGTACTTC
>-|-|TRBV20-1|TRBJ1-4
CSARAGHGEFF
TGCAGTGCTAGGGCGGGGCACGGGGAGTTTTTT
>-|once|TRBV4-2|TRBJ2-1
CASSQGASYNEQFF
TGTGCCAGCAGCCAAGGGGCTAGCTACAATGAGCAGTTCTTC
>TRBD1|-|TRBV6-1|TRBJ2-1
CASSERGGQGMDEQFF
TGTGCCAGCAGTGAAAGGGGGGGACAGGGTATGGATGAGCAGTTCTTC
>-|-|TRBV7-8|TRBJ2-5
CASSLAQGGETQYF
TGTGCCAGCAGCTTAGCACAGGGTGGAGAGACCCAGTACTTC
>TRBD2|-|TRBV28|TRBJ2-7
CASSWTSLGEQYF
TGTGCCAGCAGTTGGACTAGCCTCGGCGAGCAGTACTTC
>-|-|TRBV28|TRBJ2-7
CASMPPRVSSEQYF
TGTGCCAGCATGCCCCCCAGGGTGAGTAGCGAGCAGTACTTC
>TRBD2|-|TRBV18|TRBJ2-2
CASSPRAAGTTGELFF
TGTGCCAGCTCACCGCGGGCAGCGGGAACCACCGGGGAGCTGTTTTTT
>TRBD1|-|TRBV19|TRBJ1-5
CASRGRQGGHQPQHF
TGTGCCAGTAGGGGTCGACAGGGTGGCCATCAGCCCCAGCATTTT
>-|-|TRBV7-9|TRBJ2-1
CASSLTSASNNEQFF
TGTGCCAGCAGCTTAACGAGCGCTAGCAATAATGAGCAGTTCTTC
>-|-|TRBV29-1|TRBJ2-1
CSVVRGGRTNEQFF
TGCAGCGTTGTACGAGGGGGAAGGACCAATGAGCAGTTCTTC
>TRBD2|few|TRBV5-1|TRBJ2-2
CASSGLAVTGELFF
TGCGCCAGCAGCGGACTAGCGGTGACCGGGGAGCTGTTTTTT
>-|-|TRBV15|TRBJ1-1
CATSTFRDDTEAFF
TGTGCCACCAGCACGTTCAGGGACGACACTGAAGCTTTCTTT
>-|-|TRBV20-1|TRBJ1-5
CNGVNQPQHF
TGCAACGGGGTCAATCAGCCCCAGCATTTT
>-|once|TRBV11-2|TRBJ2-1
CASSSNEQFF
TGTGCCAGCAGCTCCAATGAGCAGTTCTTC
>-|-|TRBV14|TRBJ1-1
CASSQDPNPGTEAFF
TGTGCCAGCAGCCAAGACCCGAACCCAGGGACTGAAGCTTTCTTT
>-|few|TRBV29-1|TRBJ1-2
CSVESGYGYTF
TGCAGCGTTGAATCCGGATATGGCTACACCTTC
>TRBD1|-|TRBV9|TRBJ1-3
CASSVEGQGMRTIYF
TGTGCCAGCAGCGTAGAGGGACAGGGGATGCGCACCATATATTTT
>-|-|TRBV7-3|TRBJ2-2
CASRLAGAGGGELFF
TGTGCCAGCAGGCTAGCCGGGGCGGGCGGCGGGGAGCTGTTTTTT
>-|once|TRBV6-1|TRBJ1-5
CASSEASSSNQPQHF
TGTGCCAGCAGTGAAGCCTCATCGAGCAATCAGCCCCAGCATTTT
>-|-|TRBV19|TRBJ1-5
CASSTLSDSRPQHF
TGTGCCAGTAGTACCCTTTCGGATTCGAGGCCCCAGCATTTT
>-|once|TRBV5-1|TRBJ2-3
CASSLEWGGRDTQYF
TGCGCCAGCAGCTTGGAATGGGGAGGCCGGGATACGCAGTATTTT
>-|-|TRBV28|TRBJ2-4
CASSLNGGVAKNIQYF
TGTGCCAGCAGTTTAAACGGGGGAGTAGCCAAAAACATTCAGTACTTC
>TRBD1|-|TRBV18|TRBJ2-7
CASSRTGTYEQYF
TGTGCCAGCTCACGGACAGGGACCTACGAGCAGTACTTC
>-|-|TRBV11-2|TRBJ2-1
CASSLGNEQFF
TGTGCCAGCAGTCTCGGGAATGAGCAGTTCTTC
>TRBD1|-|TRBV27|TRBJ1-1
CASSLEQGRNTEAFF
TGTGCCAGCAGTTTGGAACAGGGGCGGAACACTGAAGCTTTCTTT
>TRBD2|-|TRBV9|TRBJ2-7
CASSVTSGRAGEQYF
TGTGCCAGCAGCGTTACTAGCGGGAGGGCCGGAGAGCAGTACTTC
>-|-|TRBV5-1|TRBJ2-2
CASSLEVGRNTGELFF
TGCGCCAGCAGCTTGGAGGTCGGGCGGAACACCGGGGAGCTGTTTTTT
>-|-|TRBV5-1|TRBJ1-2
CASSLAQNYGYTF
TGCGCCAGCAGCTTGGCACAGAACTATGGCTACACCTTC
>-|-|TRBV27|TRBJ2-3
CASSLRQTDTQYF
TGTGCCAGCAGCCTTCGACAGACAGATACGCAGTATTTT
>-|-|TRBV10-3|TRBJ2-1
CAISRDSYNEQFF
TGTGCCATCAGTCGGGACTCCTACAATGAGCAGTTCTTC
>-|-|TRBV28|TRBJ1-5
CASRLMGGDQPQHF
TGTGCCAGCAGACTTATGGGTGGGGATCAGCCCCAGCATTTT
>TRBD2|-|TRBV28|TRBJ2-7
CASSPTSGRARQYF
TGTGCCAGCAGTCCCACTAGCGGGAGGGCGCGGCAGTACTTC
>-|many|TRBV5-6|TRBJ1-3
CASRPGSSGNTIYF
TGTGCCAGCAGACCCGGGAGCTCTGGAAACACCATATATTTT
>TRBD1|-|TRBV10-3|TRBJ2-4
CAISEGGQLAKNIQYF
TGTGCCATCAGTGAGGGGGGACAGTTAGCCAAAAACATTCAGTACTTC
>-|few|TRBV4-3|TRBJ1-2
CASSLVRDVTRLYGYTF
TGCGCCAGCAGCCTCGTAAGGGACGTAACCCGTTTGTATGGCTACACCTTC
>-|-|TRBV7-2|TRBJ2-7
CASSLEGITYEQYF
TGTGCCAGCAGCTTAGAGGGCATAACCTACGAGCAGTACTTC
>TRBD1|-|TRBV6-5|TRBJ2-1
CASSYSGTGSYNEQFF
TGTGCCAGCAGTTACTCAGGGACAGGGTCCTACAATGAGCAGTTCTTC
>-|-|TRBV11-2|TRBJ2-7
CASSYSPEGEQYF
TGTGCCAGCAGCTACAGCCCTGAGGGGGAGCAGTACTTC
>-|-|TRBV19|TRBJ1-4
CASTQGSTNEKLFF
TGTGCCAGTACTCAGGGTTCAACTAATGAAAAACTGTTTTTT
>TRBD2|-|TRBV28|TRBJ2-5
CASSLRTSGIPETQYF
TGTGCCAGCAGTTTAAGGACTAGCGGGATACCGGAGACCCAGTACTTC
>TRBD2|-|TRBV11-2|TRBJ2-7
CASSPIAGTVREYF
TGTGCCAGCAGCCCCATAGCGGGGACCGTACGTGAGTACTTC
>TRBD1|-|TRBV7-2|TRBJ2-4
CASQQGASQRGAQYF
TGTGCCAGCCAACAGGGGGCTTCTCAAAGGGGGGCACAGTACTTC
>-|once|TRBV4-3|TRBJ2-7
CASSQDGRSYEQYF
TGCGCCAGCAGCCAAGATGGACGTTCCTACGAGCAGTACTTC
>TRBD2|-|TRBV29-1|TRBJ2-1
CSVVGLAGYNEQFF
TGCAGCGTAGTCGGTCTAGCGGGCTACAATGAGCAGTTCTTC
>-|many|TRBV2|TRBJ1-2
CASSGTRYGYTF
TGTGCCAGTTCCGGGACACGCTATGGCTACACCTTC
>TRBD1|-|TRBV30|TRBJ1-4
CAWARGHEEKLFF
TGTGCCTGGGCCAGGGGGCATGAGGAAAAACTGTTTTTT
>TRBD2|once|TRBV27|TRBJ2-5
CASSPGTSGKTQYF
TGTGCCAGCAGCCCCGGGACTAGTGGGAAGACCCAGTACTTC